This is a list of T cell receptor beta chains from one sample in a study of resident and recirculating memory T cells in vitiligo. Method: immunoSEQ multiplex PCR; TCRdb's copy keeps in-frame clones and lacks some. The table lists 40,000 to 50,000 clones, 85% to 95% of them singletons. The sample was blood. The receptors shown here come from a male donor with vitiligo. Each CDR3 is given with its conserved first and last residue. D genes are given only for firm matches. Clone size appears in some rows only: once, few, many, or a class for an expanded clone.

clone size	V gene	CDR3 length	D gene	J gene	CDR3 DNA	CDR3 protein
.	TRBV25-1	15	.	TRBJ1-4	TGTGCCAGCAGTGAAGGGGGGGCAACTAATGAAAAACTGTTTTTT	CASSEGGATNEKLFF
.	TRBV11-1	14	.	TRBJ1-1	TGTGCCAGCAGCTTAGCACGGGGGAACACTGAAGCTTTCTTT	CASSLARGNTEAFF
.	TRBV4-3	14	TRBD1	TRBJ2-7	TGCGCCAGCAGCCAAAGGACAGGCCCCTACGAGCAGTACTTC	CASSQRTGPYEQYF
.	TRBV7-2	17	.	TRBJ2-5	TGTGCCAGCAGCTTAGTACAGGGACCAAGTCTGGAGGAGACCCAGTACTTC	CASSLVQGPSLEETQYF
.	TRBV29-1	13	TRBD1	TRBJ2-3	TGCAGCGTTGGCCTACAGGGGGCAGATACGCAGTATTTT	CSVGLQGADTQYF
.	TRBV7-9	16	.	TRBJ1-5	TGTGCCAGCAGCTTAGTAGGCTTAGGGGAAGGCCAGCCCCAGCATTTT	CASSLVGLGEGQPQHF
few	TRBV4-3	16	.	TRBJ1-6	TGCGCCAGCAGCCAAGATCAGTGGTCGGGAGATTCACCCCTCCACTTT	CASSQDQWSGDSPLHF
.	TRBV7-9	14	TRBD1	TRBJ2-2	TGTGCGGGTCGGGGGACAGGGAACACCGGGGAGCTGTTTTTT	CAGRGTGNTGELFF
.	TRBV7-8	15	.	TRBJ2-4	TGTGCCAGCAGCTTATCCACAGGGACCAAAAACATTCAGTACTTC	CASSLSTGTKNIQYF
once	TRBV5-1	15	TRBD1	TRBJ2-1	TGCGCCAGCAGTAGGACAGGGTCCGTAGGCGATGAGCAGTTCTTC	CASSRTGSVGDEQFF
.	TRBV6-1	15	TRBD1	TRBJ2-7	TGTGCCAGCAGAGGCGGGACAGGGGGCTACTACGAGCAGTACTTC	CASRGGTGGYYEQYF
.	TRBV7-6	17	TRBD1	TRBJ1-4	TGTGCCAGCAGCCTCTCCGGGACAGGGGGTGGGAGCGAAAAACTGTTTTTT	CASSLSGTGGGSEKLFF
.	TRBV9	16	.	TRBJ1-1	TGTGCCAGCAGCGTCGGCCCGCCGGGTTTGAACACTGAAGCTTTCTTT	CASSVGPPGLNTEAFF
.	TRBV10-3	17	TRBD1	TRBJ1-2	TGTGCCATCAGTGGTCCCGGGACAGGGTTTGAGGGGAATGGCTACACCTTC	CAISGPGTGFEGNGYTF
.	TRBV5-6	17	TRBD1	TRBJ1-2	TGTGCCAGCAGCGCCGACAGGGGAGCTATTCCTAACTATGGCTACACCTTC	CASSADRGAIPNYGYTF
once	TRBV6-4	17	TRBD1	TRBJ2-6	TGTGCCAGCAGGGGACAGGGTGAAAACTCTGGGGCCAACGTCCTGACTTTC	CASRGQGENSGANVLTF
.	TRBV27	14	TRBD2	TRBJ2-3	TGTGCCAGCCAACTAGCGGGGAGCACAGATACGCAGTATTTT	CASQLAGSTDTQYF
.	TRBV5-1	15	.	TRBJ2-3	TGCGCCAGCAGCTTGGTGACAGACAGCACAGATACGCAGTATTTT	CASSLVTDSTDTQYF
.	TRBV5-8	14	TRBD1	TRBJ1-2	TGTGCCAGCAGCGAGGGACAGATTAACTATGGCTACACCTTC	CASSEGQINYGYTF
.	TRBV27	15	.	TRBJ2-1	TGTGCCAGCAGTGACTCCCCGGGGTCATACAATGAGCAGTTCTTC	CASSDSPGSYNEQFF
.	TRBV4-1	12	.	TRBJ2-7	TGCGCCAGCAGCCACCTTTCGGGCGAGCAGTACTTC	CASSHLSGEQYF
.	TRBV7-6	14	TRBD1	TRBJ1-1	TGTGCCAGCAGACGACAGGGGACGAACACTGAAGCTTTCTTT	CASRRQGTNTEAFF